Shown below are 8 T cell receptor beta chains from a single sample sequenced in a study of CXCR3-negative and CXCR3-positive naive CD8 T cells. Via 5' RACE with UMI labels, TRB cDNA libraries were prepared. TCRdb reanalyzed the 5' RACE reads, giving one entry per CDR3 protein sequence and no DNA. The listing contains some 130,000 distinct CDR3 sequences. Input material: naive CXCR3- CD8+ T cells from blood. The sample's subset: CD45RO-CCR7+CD27+CD95- naive CD8+ T cells lacking CXCR3 (TNR3-). These receptors were collected from a human donor in good health. Some clones in this sample may be carry-over from other donors' samples.

This chain's CDR3 is CSVEGLNPGWETQYF. The chain has TRBV29-1 and TRBJ2-5; checking the TCRdb D call of TRBD1 is not possible without DNA. Germline CDR1 SQVTM, CDR2 ANQGSEA. The CDR3 extends over 15 amino acids.

The gene calls are TRBV25-1 and TRBJ2-3. The CDR3 has 14 residues. Germline lookup yields CDR1 MGHDK and CDR2 SYGVNS. This CDR3 reads CASSDIRNADTQYF.

V is TRBV29-1 and J is TRBJ2-2; the D call of TRBD2 rests on TCRdb alone, since no DNA is present to check it. Germline assignment: CDR1 SQVTM and CDR2 ANQGSEA. The CDR3 runs 14 residues. The CDR3 here is CSVVTSGSPGELFF.

J is TRBJ2-1 and V is TRBV5-1; the D call from TCRdb, TRBD2, cannot be confirmed without DNA. This CDR3 is built from 19 residues. From germline, CDR1 is SGHRS and CDR2 YFSETQ. CDR3 in amino acids: CASSLSLAGGPPSYNEQFF.

V is TRBV5-1 and J is TRBJ1-4; TCRdb calls TRBD1, which cannot be checked without DNA. Germline loops: CDR1 SGHRS, CDR2 YFSETQ. This CDR3 region has 16 residues. Here the CDR3 reads CASSLNQGIENEKLFF.

The rearrangement links TRBV2 to TRBJ2-1; the D call from TCRdb, TRBD1, cannot be confirmed without DNA. This CDR3 is built from 16 residues. Germline V lookup: CDR1 SNHLY, CDR2 FYNNEI. This CDR3 reads CASSEAPGTFINEQFF.

The V and J genes are TRBV29-1 and TRBJ2-5; the D call from TCRdb, TRBD2, cannot be confirmed without DNA. This CDR3 has 21 amino acids. The germline V gene has CDR1 SQVTM and CDR2 ANQGSEA. The CDR3 sequence is CSVEVAGSLPTRTGNQETQYF.

The CDR3 spells CASSLDLGTDEQYF. The chain is built from TRBV7-2 and TRBJ2-7; the D gene TCRdb calls, TRBD1, cannot be checked with no DNA. Germline CDR1 SGHTA, CDR2 FQGNSA. The CDR3 totals 14 residues.